The 21 T cell receptor beta chains below were found in one sample sequenced in a study of regulatory T cells in long-lasting Graves disease. TCR beta libraries were built with iRepertoire HTBI primers and Arm-PCR of CDR3 regions. TCRdb reprocessed the multiplex PCR reads with MiXCR, giving one entry per CDR3 protein. The repertoire has approximately 470,000 distinct CDR3 sequences, about 16% of them found once; the top ten carry approximately 12%. Time point of the sample: newly diagnosed GD, antithyroid drugs for less than 3 months. There was RNA extracted from PBMCs, and the TCR library was made from it. The same specimen was also included in a second study, on T cells in Graves' hyperthyroidism and ophthalmopathy.

The sequenced sample was peripheral blood mononuclear cells (PBMCs), obtained at new diagnosis, from a patient treated with antithyroid drugs. The receptors come from a man between 35 and 55 years old with Graves disease.

There are a few counts of this clonotype. The chain joins TRBV30 to TRBJ2-7, with 10 bases identical to TRBD2. The ends lost 2 bases at V and 4 bases at J; junction bases unmatched: 11. This CDR3 region has 16 residues. Germline lookup yields CDR1 GTSNPN and CDR2 SVGIG (reference sequence). CDR3 DNA: TGTGCCTGGAGTCCTCAACCCGGACTAGCGGTGTACGAGCAGTACTTC. Encoded protein: CAWSPQPGLAVYEQYF.

This clonotype was detected many times. This sequence joins TRBV5-8 and TRBJ1-1, with 7 bases lining up with TRBD1. The trim removed 3 bases at V and 0 bases at J, leaving 8 bases unmatched. The CDR3 runs 16 residues. Per germline, CDR1 SGHTS and CDR2 YDEGEE. The CDR3 loop is CASSSYYRGMNTEAFF. In nucleotides, the CDR3 is TGTGCCAGCAGCTCCTACTACAGGGGAATGAACACTGAAGCTTTCTTT.

This clonotype was seen more than once but under ten times. The chain uses TRBV7-8 and TRBJ1-4, with D perhaps matching TRBD1 (6 bases). This CDR3 comprises 13 residues. V lost 7 bases and J lost 7, with 13 bases in between. Germline CDR1 and CDR2: SGHVS and FQNEAQ. The CDR3 bases are TGTGCCAGCACCGGGGGCATGGGTGAAAAACTGTTTTTT. Translation gives CASTGGMGEKLFF.

In this sample, this clonotype turned up many times. J is TRBJ1-6 and V is TRBV28; 9 nucleotides line up with TRBD1. Germline CDR1 reads MDHEN; CDR2 reads SYDVKM. The CDR3 is 15 residues long. Trimming cost V 7 bases and J 6 bases; bases outside gene matches: 7. The CDR3 DNA sequence: TGTGCCAGCATCACTGCGGGACAGGGTAATTCACCCCTCCACTTT. Protein sequence: CASITAGQGNSPLHF. Together with reference TRBV28 and TRBJ1-6, the CDR3 gives the full variable domain: DVKVTQSSRYLVKRTGEKVFLECVQDMDHENMFWYRQDPGLGLRLIYFSYDVKMKEKGDIPEGYSVSREKKERFSLILESASTNQTSMYLCASITAGQGNSPLHFGNGTRLTVT.

This clonotype was counted ten times or more. The chain carries TRBV2 and TRBJ2-3; D unclear. Gene TRBJ2-5 matches the end of the DNA better, so the J call may be wrong. There are 11 residues in the CDR3. CDR1 is SNHLY and CDR2 is FYNNEI in the germline V gene. DNA of the CDR3: TGTGCCAGCATAGTTCGAGAGACCCAGTACTTC. Protein product: CASIVRETQYF.

This clonotype was recorded many times. One end of the junction does not line up with germline, which may come from a read error. The V call is TRBV12-3 or TRBV12-4, the J call TRBJ1-1; 8 bases map to TRBD1. This CDR3 is built from 15 residues. CDR3 sequence reads: CASSLDRGWNTEAFF. CDR3 coding DNA: TGTGCCAGCAGCTTAGACAGGGGCTGGAACACTGAAGCTTTCTTT.

The V call is TRBV4-2, the J call TRBJ2-7; D remains unclear. Germline V gene sequence: CDR1 LGHNA, CDR2 YNFKEQ. Trimming left V 0 bases short and J 7 bases short, with 10 bases between. The CDR3 sequence is 13 residues long. The CDR3 sequence: CASSQEVRREQYF. CDR3 in DNA: TGTGCCAGCAGCCAAGAGGTCCGGCGGGAGCAGTACTTC.

V usage is TRBV7-9 and J usage is TRBJ1-2, with 7 bases identical to TRBD1. CDR3 length: 17 amino acids. In germline, CDR1 is SEHNR, CDR2 FQNEAQ (reference sequence). V was clipped by 4 bases and J by 4 bases; unmatched bases: 15. CDR3 sequence (DNA): TGTGCCAGCAGCTCAAACAACAGGGGCCTCGCGAGCTATGGCTACACCTTC. Amino acid sequence: CASSSNNRGLASYGYTF.

Of note for this clonotype: The junction shows a germline mismatch at one end, possibly a read error. The chain's CDR3 is CTSSRTSVTTDTQYF. The CDR3 nucleotides read TGCACCAGCAGCCGGACTAGCGTAACCACAGATACGCAGTATTTT. V gene TRBV5-1 combines with J gene TRBJ2-3, with TRBD2 matching over 9 bases. The CDR3 is made up of 15 amino acids. Germline V gives CDR1 SGHRS, CDR2 YFSETQ.

The chain uses TRBV27 and TRBJ2-3; TRBD2 matches at 13 bases. The CDR3 consists of 17 residues. Looked up from germline, CDR1 is MNHEY and CDR2 is SMNVEV (reference sequence). V dropped 4 bases and J dropped 2; count of bases not matched to a gene: 6. The CDR3 spells CASSSLGLAGITDTQYF. CDR3 DNA sequence: TGTGCCAGCAGTTCTCTGGGACTAGCGGGAATCACAGATACGCAGTATTTT.

Comments on this clonotype: A read error may account for a junction end that differs from germline. The rearrangement links TRBV27 to TRBJ2-5, with D hard to call. The CDR3 is 14 amino acids. Germline values: CDR1 MNHEY, CDR2 SMNVEV (reference sequence). The CDR3 loop is CASSTLEGRETLYF. DNA of the CDR3: TGTGCCAGCAGTACCCTCGAAGGGCGAGAGACCCTGTACTTC.

As concerns this clonotype: The CDR3 carries no conserved terminal phenylalanine or tryptophan, so it likely arises from a read error. The rearrangement links TRBV29-1 to TRBJ2-1; tentative D call: TRBD2 (5 bases). The V gene's germline CDR1 is SQVTM and CDR2 ANQGSEA. Trimming pared 1 base from V and 0 bases from J, leaving 7 bases between. The CDR3 sequence is 14 residues long. The CDR3 protein is CSVEAGTSYNEQFS. As DNA, the CDR3 is TGCAGCGTTGAAGCGGGAACCTCCTACAATGAGCAGTTCTCC.

This clonotype was picked up many times. The chain has TRBV28 and TRBJ1-2; D gene ambiguous. Germline loops: CDR1 MDHEN, CDR2 SYDVKM. The CDR3 is made up of 12 amino acids. Trimming shortened V by 2 bases and J by 8 bases, and 9 bases separated the two germline ends. CDR3 region: CASSLSLWGYTF. The CDR3 DNA is TGTGCCAGCAGTTTAAGCCTTTGGGGCTACACCTTC.

This clonotype has at least ten counts. V gene TRBV5-4 combines with J gene TRBJ2-1, with TRBD2 matching 9 bases. This CDR3 contains 18 residues. V shed 2 bases and J 4 bases; nucleotides not matched to a gene: 13. CDR1 SGHNT and CDR2 YYREEE come from the germline V gene (reference sequence). The CDR3 reads CASSFSGVAGVLYNEQFF. In DNA form, the CDR3 reads TGTGCCAGCAGCTTCTCGGGAGTAGCGGGAGTGCTATACAATGAGCAGTTCTTC.

This clonotype appeared many times. This chain uses TRBV20-1 with TRBJ2-2; 10 bases match TRBD2. The CDR3 contains 14 residues. Germline loops: CDR1 DFQATT, CDR2 SNEGSKA (reference sequence). J gave up 7 bases and V 6 bases, and 8 bases lay outside the gene matches. CDR3 DNA: TGCAGTGCACCCGGGACTAGCGTGAACGGGGAGCTGTTTTTT. Its protein product is CSAPGTSVNGELFF.

For this clonotype: A read error is possible here, since a much larger clone lies one base away. The V gene is TRBV6-4, the J gene TRBJ2-2; D may be TRBD1 or TRBD2 (7 bases each). Germline V CDR1 and CDR2: MRHNA, SNTAGT. The CDR3 contains 17 residues. The chain's CDR3 is CASILPGGGADTRELFF. The CDR3 nucleotides read TGTGCCAGCATCCTCCCAGGGGGGGGCGCGGACACCAGGGAGCTGTTTTTT.

This clonotype was found many times. The chain is built from TRBV6-1 and TRBJ1-1; D is unclear. Trimming left V 7 bases short and J 0 bases short, with 21 bases between. CDR3 length: 17 residues. Germline V lookup: CDR1 MNHNS, CDR2 SASEGT. The CDR3 region has the DNA TGTGCCAGCACCCTAAGGGTTACAGAACGACTGAACACTGAAGCTTTCTTT. Encoded protein: CASTLRVTERLNTEAFF.

Notes on this clonotype: With a far larger clone one base away, a read error is the likely cause. The V gene is TRBV7-9, the J gene TRBJ2-5, with 12 bases lining up with TRBD2. The DNA end favors TRBJ2-1, so the J call may be wrong. CDR1 is SEHNR and CDR2 is FQNEAQ in the germline V gene (reference sequence). CDR3 size: 16 residues. In nucleotides, the CDR3 is TGTGCCAGCAGCTCCTGGACTAGCGGGAACTACAATGATCAGTTCTTC. Protein: CASSSWTSGNYNDQFF.

The chain couples TRBV10-2 to TRBJ2-1, with 9 bases matching TRBD2. Germline trimming cut 3 bases from V and 7 bases from J; bases unmatched to any gene: 10. The V gene's germline CDR1 is WSHSY and CDR2 SAAADI. There are 16 residues in the CDR3. CDR3: CASSERREGIRNEQFF. Here the CDR3 DNA reads TGCGCCAGCAGTGAAAGGCGGGAGGGTATTAGGAATGAGCAGTTCTTC.

The sample holds many counts of this clonotype. The CDR3, as DNA: TGCGCCAGCAGCCAAGTAGCTGACAACTCCTACGAGCAGTACTTC. Translation gives CASSQVADNSYEQYF. This rearrangement joins TRBV4-1 to TRBJ2-7; no clear D gene. CDR1 MGHRA and CDR2 YSYEKL come from the germline V gene. Trimming stripped 1 base from V and 0 bases from J, with 10 bases between. This CDR3 spans 15 amino acids.

This clonotype was recorded at least ten times. The chain links TRBV7-9 to TRBJ2-5, with 8 bases fitting TRBD2. CDR1 SEHNR and CDR2 FQNEAQ come from the germline V gene (reference sequence). The length of the CDR3 is 15 residues. After removal of 5 bases from V and 5 bases from J, the junction contained 10 bases not matched to a gene. In nucleotides, the CDR3 is TGTGCCAGCAGCGTGGAAGCGGGAGAATCGGAGACCCAGTACTTC. Encoded protein: CASSVEAGESETQYF.